Presented here are 4 T cell receptor beta chains from one specimen sequenced in a study of neoadjuvant anti-PD-1 for oral cavity cancer. Sequencing used immunoSEQ multiplex PCR; TCRdb keeps in-frame clones, though not all of them. The sample includes about 14,000 clones, about 70% seen only once; the top ten take roughly 2.3%. The sample here was PBMCs, taken before nivolumab (anti-PD-1) treatment. The source is a person between 40 and 79 years old with oral cavity squamous cell carcinoma.

This clone was recorded a few times. The V gene is TRBV30, the J gene TRBJ2-6; 7 bases match TRBD1. Germline-derived CDR1 and CDR2 are GTSNPN and SVGIG (reference sequence). V dropped 2 bases and J dropped 0; count of bases not matched to a gene: 7. This CDR3 spans 17 amino acids. For the CDR3, the DNA is TGTGCCTGGAGTCTACGGGACAGCGGCTCTGGGGCCAACGTCCTGACTTTC. It encodes CAWSLRDSGSGANVLTF.

The rearrangement uses TRBV7-6 and TRBJ2-7; 7 bases align to TRBD1. The length of the CDR3 is 15 residues. Per germline, CDR1 SGHVS and CDR2 FNYEAQ. V dropped 2 bases and J dropped 0; count of bases not matched to a gene: 4. This CDR3 reads CASSLRTGLSYEQYF. The CDR3 nucleotides are TGTGCCAGCAGCTTAAGGACAGGACTCTCCTACGAGCAGTACTTC.

The rearrangement links TRBV6-5 to TRBJ1-1; 8 nucleotides line up with TRBD1. V dropped 6 bases and J dropped 4; count of bases not matched to a gene: 7. Germline V gives CDR1 MNHEY, CDR2 SVGAGI. This CDR3 is 14 amino acids long. The CDR3 DNA sequence: TGTGCCAGCAGCTCCACAGGGGGGTCCACTGAAGCTTTCTTT. Its protein is CASSSTGGSTEAFF.

This clone was seen once. The chain joins TRBV27 to TRBJ2-3; 10 nucleotides align to TRBD2. The CDR3 runs to 16 residues. Trimming at V came to 5 bases and at J to 4 bases, leaving 9 bases not matched to a gene. Germline CDR1 and CDR2: MNHEY and SMNVEV (reference sequence). The CDR3 here is CASSQASGGGADTQYF. The CDR3 DNA is TGTGCCAGCAGTCAAGCTAGCGGGGGCGGCGCAGATACGCAGTATTTT.